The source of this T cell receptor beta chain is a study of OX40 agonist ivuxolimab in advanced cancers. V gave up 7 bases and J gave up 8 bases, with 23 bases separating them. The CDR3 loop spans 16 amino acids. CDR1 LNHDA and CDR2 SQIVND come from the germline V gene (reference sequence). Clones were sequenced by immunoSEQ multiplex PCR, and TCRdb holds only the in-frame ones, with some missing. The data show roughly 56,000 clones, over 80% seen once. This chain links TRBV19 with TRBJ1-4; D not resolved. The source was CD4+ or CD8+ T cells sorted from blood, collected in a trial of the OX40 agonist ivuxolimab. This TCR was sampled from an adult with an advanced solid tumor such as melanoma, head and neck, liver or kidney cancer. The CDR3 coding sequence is TGTGCCAGTACCTCGTACGAGGGCGCGAGGCGCGAAAAACTGTTTTTT. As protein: CASTSYEGARREKLFF.